This T cell receptor beta chain was retrieved from a study of cytomegalovirus exposure and HLA in healthy donors. Notes on the study in general: There were 164 TCR beta chains listed as cytomegalovirus-associated. When the data were analyzed later, several of the most significant clusters appeared to be linked to common viral pathogens.

As for this clone: Its matching antigen is unknown.

In the PCR, 60 Vbeta and 13 Jbeta primers were used. Profiling relied on immunoSEQ multiplex PCR, and the TCRdb table lists in-frame clones only, not all of them. The sample includes roughly 100,000 clones, roughly 70% of them seen just once. Looked up from germline, CDR1 is MDHEN and CDR2 is SYDVKM. The junction had 12 bases not matched to a gene; V was cut back by 7 bases and J by 12 bases. The CDR3 covers 13 residues. The sequenced sample was PBMCs. The genes are TRBV28 and TRBJ2-1; 7 nucleotides match TRBD2. The TCR sequence derives from a male donor in good health and CMV-seropositive. The CDR3 region is CASTSGAQWGQFF. The CDR3 coding sequence is TGTGCCAGCACGAGCGGGGCCCAATGGGGGCAGTTCTTC.